Sequencing of this T cell receptor (beta chain) was carried out in a study of glioma-infiltrating T cells after dendritic cell vaccination. Overall study context: Patients had newly diagnosed or recurrent glioblastoma and received dendritic cell vaccines. Three intradermal dendritic cell vaccine injections were given every two weeks.

The CDR3 is made up of 15 amino acids. The V gene's germline CDR1 is SGHTA and CDR2 FQGNSA. V shed 5 bases and J 7 bases; nucleotides not matched to a gene: 7. The primer mix had 60 V beta and 13 J beta primers. Only in-frame clones appear in the TCRdb table, and some are missing; sequencing was by immunoSEQ multiplex PCR. The sample holds roughly 51,000 clones, 85% seen once. The chain joins TRBV7-2 to TRBJ1-6; 8 bases match TRBD1. This receptor was obtained from a human donor with glioblastoma. The material was blood, obtained before dendritic cell vaccination. The CDR3 DNA follows: TGTGCCAGCAGCCTCCCGAACAGGGGGAATTCACCCCTCCACTTT. Its translation is CASSLPNRGNSPLHF.